The entry that follows covers one T cell receptor (beta chain) sequence. No antigen is known for it. The data belong to a study of monozygotic twins with inflammatory bowel disease. This CDR3 region has 15 residues. Per the germline V gene, CDR1 is SGHRS and CDR2 is YFSETQ. TCRdb re-called the 5' RACE reads and catalogs CDR3 proteins one per entry, DNA excluded. The sample features 300,000 to 400,000 distinct CDR3 sequences, with around 2.6% in its top ten. Study outcomes and limitations: Immunosuppressive treatment differences may have increased patient repertoire variability. Those with IBD had lower TCRbeta diversity (inverse Simpson) than their healthy co-twins did. Limited statistical power may explain no repertoire similarity difference between concordant and discordant twins.

Each donor supplied about 2.5 ml of blood. This chain joins TRBV5-1 and TRBJ2-3; no DNA is available, so the TRBD1 call from TCRdb remains unchecked. The receptor's source is a human donor with ulcerative colitis or Crohn's disease, or a healthy co-twin of an affected twin (not recorded which). The specimen was blood. CDR3 residues: CASSIRGDHTDTQYF.